The sequence of this T cell receptor (beta chain) was determined in a study of blood T cell repertoires in COVID-19. Overall study context: Sites in the United States, Italy and Spain provided acute and convalescent COVID-19 samples. Sample material is recorded as cDNA or gDNA derived from T cells, B-cell-depleted T cells, or PBMCs.

Methods used by the authors: Reference gene primer amplification gave nucleated cell count estimates. Repertoires were generated with immunoSEQ multiplex PCR, while TCRdb's copy carries only in-frame clones and drops some. Clonal size and the V and J genes are those of that table, whereas D and trimming came from the DNA. The table has some 170,000 clones, approximately 88% seen once. V dropped 3 bases and J dropped 4 bases, with 14 bases sitting between them. This CDR3 comprises 16 residues. CDR1 SGHDT and CDR2 YYEEEE come from the germline V gene. This chain links TRBV5-6 with TRBJ1-6; D ambiguous. The clonotype comes from a woman of 80 years or more with active or convalescent COVID-19. Sequenced: peripheral blood. CDR3 sequence: CASSSNLNVYNSPLHF. The CDR3 DNA sequence: TGTGCCAGCAGCTCTAACCTGAATGTTTATAATTCACCCCTCCACTTT.